Following are 20 T cell receptor beta chains from one sample sequenced in a study of T cell repertoires in cytomegalovirus infection. Their antigens are not known. TCRdb redid the calling of the reads with MiXCR, one entry per CDR3 protein. Of 650,000 to 900,000 distinct CDR3 sequences in the sample, approximately 32% were seen once. This specimen was cultured CD8+ T cells from PBMCs, taken from culture after CMV antigen stimulation. All receptors derive from a human donor in good health (CMV status not recorded). Some clones in this sample may be carry-over from other donors' samples.

V usage is TRBV4-3 and J usage is TRBJ2-1; maybe TRBD2 (6 bases). Germline values: CDR1 LGHNA, CDR2 YSLEER. This CDR3 spans 17 amino acids. Trimming took off 3 bases at V and 6 bases at J, with 21 bases between the two ends. Written as DNA, the CDR3 is TGCGCCAGCAGCCATCCCACCCGCGGGACGCCCTCCAATGAGCAGTTCTTC. It encodes CASSHPTRGTPSNEQFF.

This clonotype occurred many times. The gene calls are TRBV6-5 and TRBJ1-2, with 8 nucleotides matching TRBD1. This CDR3 contains 13 residues. CDR1 and CDR2 from the germline V gene are MNHEY and SVGAGI. V gave up 2 bases and J gave up 8 bases; unmatched junction bases: 4. The CDR3 nucleotides read TGTGCCAGCAGTTACGCAGGGGGCATGGGCTACACCTTC. Translation: CASSYAGGMGYTF.

The V call is TRBV7-9, the J call TRBJ1-1, with a weak D call TRBD1 (6 bases). The CDR3 is 12 residues long. V was pared by 3 bases and J by 7 bases, with 9 bases between. Germline V gene data show CDR1 as SEHNR and CDR2 as FQNEAQ (reference sequence). The CDR3 coding sequence is TGTGCCAGCAGCTTTCAGGGGAATGAAGCTTTCTTT. It yields the protein CASSFQGNEAFF.

This clonotype has a handful of counts. This rearrangement joins TRBV12-5 to TRBJ1-4, with D unclear. This CDR3 region has 15 residues. Deletions cut 5 bases from V and 0 bases from J, with 10 bases between. In germline, CDR1 is LGHNT, CDR2 FRNRAP. The CDR3 spells CASGPDRATNEKLFF. The CDR3 DNA reads as TGTGCTAGTGGTCCTGACCGAGCAACTAATGAAAAACTGTTTTTT.

The V gene is TRBV10-3, the J gene TRBJ2-3; 9 nucleotides match TRBD1. V lost 4 bases to trimming and J lost 2 bases; unmatched junction nucleotides: 10. The CDR3 extends over 17 amino acids. CDR1 is ENHRY and CDR2 is SYGVKD in the germline V gene. The CDR3 is CAISGTGQGYLTDTQYF. The CDR3 DNA reads as TGTGCCATCAGTGGGACAGGACAGGGGTACCTCACAGATACGCAGTATTTT.

At least ten counts were recorded for this clonotype. This rearrangement joins TRBV6-2 or TRBV6-3 to TRBJ2-1, with D perhaps TRBD1 (6 bases). Germline V gene data show CDR1 as MNHEY and CDR2 as SVGEGT. V lost 2 bases, J lost 2 bases, and 10 bases lay in between. The CDR3 length is 15 residues. Here the CDR3 reads CASSYRGGTYNEQFF. In DNA, the CDR3 is TGTGCCAGCAGTTACAGAGGGGGAACCTACAATGAGCAGTTCTTC.

This clonotype showed up just a few times. The genes are TRBV7-9 and TRBJ2-5; TRBD1 matches 7 bases. CDR3 length: 15 residues. Germline V gene sequence: CDR1 SEHNR, CDR2 FQNEAQ (reference sequence). Trimming removed 0 bases from V and 2 bases from J; junction bases left unmatched: 3. CDR3 nucleotides: TGTGCCAGCAGCTTAGCAAGACAGGGTCAAGAGACCCAGTACTTC. This sequence encodes CASSLARQGQETQYF. Full variable domain (remainder filled in from reference TRBV7-9 and TRBJ2-5): DTGVSQNPRHKITKRGQNVTFRCDPISEHNRLYWYRQTLGQGPEFLTYFQNEAQLEKSRLLSDRFSAERPKGSFSTLEIQRTEQGDSAMYLCASSLARQGQETQYFGPGTRLLVL.

This chain links TRBV25-1 with TRBJ2-3, with 12 bases that match TRBD2. Per the germline V gene, CDR1 is MGHDK and CDR2 is SYGVNS. The CDR3 runs 16 residues. With 6 bases clipped from V and 4 bases from J, the junction kept 8 bases outside the gene matches. CDR3 DNA: TGTGCCAGCAGGGTACTAGCGGGGGGTTCACCAGATACGCAGTATTTT. Amino acid sequence: CASRVLAGGSPDTQYF.

The V call is TRBV5-4, the J call TRBJ2-7; tentative D call: TRBD1 (6 bases). Trimming pared 4 bases from V and 7 bases from J, leaving 12 bases between. Germline V CDR1 and CDR2: SGHNT, YYREEE (reference sequence). CDR3 length: 12 amino acids. The CDR3 spells CASSADSPEQYF. The CDR3 DNA reads as TGTGCCAGCAGCGCGGACAGCCCTGAGCAGTACTTC.

The V call is TRBV10-3, the J call TRBJ2-2; a weak D match, TRBD2 (5 bases). The CDR3 has 17 residues. Per germline, CDR1 ENHRY and CDR2 SYGVKD. The V gene lost 7 bases and the J gene lost 0 bases, with 18 bases spanning the gap. The CDR3 bases are TGTGCCATCAACAGACGACAATGGGAGACGAACACCGGGGAGCTGTTTTTT. It is translated as CAINRRQWETNTGELFF.

As for this clonotype: A much larger clone sits a single nucleotide away, making a read error possible. The V and J genes are TRBV27 and TRBJ1-1, with D uncertain. The CDR3 totals 16 residues. Germline CDR1 reads MNHEY; CDR2 reads SMNVEV (reference sequence). Trimming took off 4 bases at V and 0 bases at J, with 15 bases between the two ends. CDR3 amino acids: CASSSAQRWMNTEAFF. DNA for the CDR3: TGTGCCAGCAGTTCAGCCCAGAGGTGGATGAACACTGAAGCTTTCTTT.

This clonotype was found a few times. The rearrangement links TRBV27 to TRBJ1-3, with D perhaps matching TRBD1 (6 bases). The CDR3 runs 15 residues. Per the germline V gene, CDR1 is MNHEY and CDR2 is SMNVEV (reference sequence). The germline V and J ends were trimmed by 0 bases and 4 bases, with 10 bases remaining between them. The chain's CDR3 is CASSLSRGGGNTIYF. CDR3 bases: TGTGCCAGCAGTTTATCCAGGGGAGGAGGAAACACCATATATTTT.

This clonotype was observed a few times. The CDR3 region is CASSESGDPNGPEQFF. Here the CDR3 DNA reads TGCGCCAGCAGTGAGTCCGGGGACCCTAATGGACCAGAGCAGTTCTTC. The rearrangement uses TRBV10-1 and TRBJ2-1, with D perhaps TRBD1 or TRBD2 (5 bases each). This CDR3 region has 16 residues. Germline CDR1 WNHNN, CDR2 SYGVQD (reference sequence). Trimming stripped 0 bases from V and 10 bases from J, with 19 bases between.

This clonotype has ten or more counts. The germline gene is not matched at one end of the junction; a read error may be the cause. This chain connects TRBV12-3 or TRBV12-4 to TRBJ2-5, with D perhaps TRBD1 (6 bases). The CDR3 has 13 residues. The CDR3 loop reads CASSLEGEETQYF. CDR3 sequence (DNA): TGTGCCAGCAGCTTAGAGGGGGAAGAGACCCAGTACTTC.

The chain couples TRBV27 to TRBJ2-2; D is unresolved. V was cut by 2 bases and J by 0 bases, with 10 bases left in between. CDR3 length: 16 residues. CDR1 and CDR2 (germline): MNHEY, SMNVEV (reference sequence). CDR3 sequence reads: CASSLPGRANTGELFF. In DNA form, the CDR3 reads TGTGCCAGCAGTTTACCCGGAAGGGCGAACACCGGGGAGCTGTTTTTT.

In DNA form, the CDR3 reads TGTGCCAGCAGCTTAGGTGAGGCCTACGAGCAGTACGTC. This codes for CASSLGEAYEQYV. The gene calls are TRBV7-6 and TRBJ2-7, with D unresolved. From germline, CDR1 is SGHVS and CDR2 FNYEAQ. CDR3 length equals 13 residues. Trimming removed 1 base from V and 2 bases from J, with 6 bases in between.

The chain recombines TRBV6-1 with TRBJ1-2, with 9 nucleotides matching TRBD1. CDR1 MNHNS and CDR2 SASEGT come from the germline V gene. With 6 bases clipped from V and 3 bases from J, the junction kept 14 bases outside the gene matches. The CDR3 has 17 amino acids. Here the CDR3 reads CASRGTGGPVIDYGYTF. The CDR3 DNA reads TGTGCCAGCAGAGGTACAGGGGGCCCAGTGATTGACTATGGCTACACCTTC.

This clonotype was seen many times. This chain connects TRBV12-3 or TRBV12-4 to TRBJ2-1; TRBD1 matches 8 bases. This CDR3 has 13 residues. Trimming removed 5 bases from V and 8 bases from J; junction bases left unmatched: 5. CDR3 protein: CASSPQGEDEQFF. The CDR3 DNA follows: TGTGCCAGCAGTCCACAGGGGGAGGATGAGCAGTTCTTC.

This clonotype was observed a handful of times. The J gene is TRBJ1-6, the V gene TRBV7-9, with 7 positions matching TRBD1. The CDR3 consists of 16 residues. The germline V gene encodes CDR1 SEHNR and CDR2 FQNEAQ (reference sequence). V trimming: 3 bases; J trimming: 0 bases; junction bases outside the gene matches: 2. In nucleotides, the CDR3 is TGTGCCAGCAGCTTGGACAGGAGCTCCTATAATTCACCCCTCCACTTT. Translated: CASSLDRSSYNSPLHF.

Worth noting for this clonotype: A much more abundant neighbour one base away suggests this may be a read error. The V and J genes are TRBV7-2 and TRBJ2-3, with a weak D call TRBD2 (6 bases). Germline CDR1 is SGHTA and CDR2 is FQGNSA. The ends were cut back, 5 bases at V and 6 bases at J, with 15 bases in the middle. The CDR3 runs 14 residues. The CDR3 sequence: CASSELGGVDTQYF. For the CDR3, the DNA is TGTGCCAGCAGCGAATTAGGAGGGGTGGATACGCAGTATTTT.